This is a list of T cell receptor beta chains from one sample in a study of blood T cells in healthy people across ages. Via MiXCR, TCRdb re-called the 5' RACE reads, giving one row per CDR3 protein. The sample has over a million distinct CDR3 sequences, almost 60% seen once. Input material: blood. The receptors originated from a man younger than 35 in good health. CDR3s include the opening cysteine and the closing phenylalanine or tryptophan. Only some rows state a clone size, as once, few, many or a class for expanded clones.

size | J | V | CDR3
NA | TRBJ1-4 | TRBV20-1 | CSARRNEKLFF
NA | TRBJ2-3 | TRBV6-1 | CASRPTSSLHPTTDTQYF
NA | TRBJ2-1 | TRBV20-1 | CSARRPSGYNEQFF
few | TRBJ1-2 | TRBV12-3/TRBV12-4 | CASTGGEGGYTF
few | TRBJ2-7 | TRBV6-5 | CASSGNTYEQYF
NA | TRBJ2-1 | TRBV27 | CASSLTGSSSYNEQFF
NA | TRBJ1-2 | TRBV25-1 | CASSEGPGVYGYTF
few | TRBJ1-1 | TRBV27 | CASSSRTREMNTEAFF
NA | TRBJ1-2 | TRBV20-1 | CSALVVGADYGYTF
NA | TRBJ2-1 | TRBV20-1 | CSARGTTAYHNEQFF
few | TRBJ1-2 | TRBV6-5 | CASSYRRDRGQDGYTF
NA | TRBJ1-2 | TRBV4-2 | CASSQDLGFNYGYTF
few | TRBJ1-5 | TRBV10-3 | CAISSLGTDSNQPQHF
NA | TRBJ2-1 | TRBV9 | CASSAQLPGLGGRNEQFF
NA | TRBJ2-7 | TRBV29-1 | CSVETSGRAYEQYF
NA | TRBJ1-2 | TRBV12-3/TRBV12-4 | CASSKGQEHYGYTF
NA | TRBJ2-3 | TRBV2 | CASSEARDYLATQYF
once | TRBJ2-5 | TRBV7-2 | CASSLVSGAETQYF
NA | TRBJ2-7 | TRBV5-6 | CASSSRGPGYEQYF
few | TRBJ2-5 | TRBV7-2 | CASSLGARGETQYF
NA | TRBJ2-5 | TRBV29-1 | CSVAPADREETQYF
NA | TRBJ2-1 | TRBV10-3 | CAITAGSEDEQFF
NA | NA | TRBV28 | CASSTRNTYEQYF
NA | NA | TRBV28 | CASSLLSYRGQGAHEQYF
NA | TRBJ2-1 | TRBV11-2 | CASSLELGVRLELDNEQFF
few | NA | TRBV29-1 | CSVEAIYPPGEQYF
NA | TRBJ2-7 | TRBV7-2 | CASSRTIGYEQYF
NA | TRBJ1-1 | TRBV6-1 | CASSEFLPLTQRNTEAFF
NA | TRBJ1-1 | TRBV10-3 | CAISEGTGRNTEAFF
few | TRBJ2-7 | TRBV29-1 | CSVEDRGGAGSEQYF
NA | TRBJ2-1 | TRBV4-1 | CASSQERQDGQFF
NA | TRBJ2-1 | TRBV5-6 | CASSHDHRGNEQFF